This entry lists 21 T cell receptor beta chains sequenced from one sample in a study of blood T cell repertoires in COVID-19. The table came from immunoSEQ multiplex PCR; TCRdb's copy has only in-frame clones and leaves some out. The sample includes 100,000 to 150,000 clones, more than 75% of them seen just once. The sequencing input was peripheral blood. The receptors were gathered from a human donor in a cohort sampled during active COVID-19.

The rearrangement links TRBV7-6 to TRBJ2-1; no clear D. Germline assignment: CDR1 SGHVS and CDR2 FNYEAQ. The CDR3 runs 16 residues. V was clipped by 5 bases and J by 0 bases, with 14 bases between them. CDR3 loop: CASSPHTKSSYNEQFF. CDR3 sequence (DNA): TGTGCCAGCAGCCCCCACACCAAAAGCTCCTACAATGAGCAGTTCTTC.

The sample holds one count of this clone. The genes are TRBV10-1 and TRBJ2-7; D call uncertain. V dropped 5 bases and J dropped 2 bases, with 10 bases sitting between them. CDR1 and CDR2 (germline): WNHNN, SYGVQD (reference sequence). The CDR3 has 13 amino acids. This chain's CDR3 is CASSPDMTYEQYF. In DNA, the CDR3 is TGCGCCAGCAGTCCCGACATGACCTACGAGCAGTACTTC.

This chain connects TRBV19 to TRBJ2-7; 10 bases line up with TRBD2. V gave up 8 bases and J gave up 5 bases; unmatched junction bases: 12. CDR1 and CDR2 from the germline V gene are LNHDA and SQIVND (reference sequence). This CDR3 is built from 15 residues. This CDR3 is CASSPAGGPANEQYF. The CDR3 DNA sequence: TGTGCCAGTTCCCCAGCGGGAGGGCCCGCCAACGAGCAGTACTTC.

The rearrangement joins TRBV19 to TRBJ2-1; possibly TRBD2 for D (6 bases). CDR1 is LNHDA, CDR2 SQIVND, per germline (reference sequence). The CDR3 has 16 amino acids. Trimming took off 0 bases at V and 6 bases at J, with 15 bases between the two ends. For the CDR3, the DNA is TGTGCCAGTAGTATAGATGGGCGACTAGGAATCAATGAGCAGTTCTTC. This encodes CASSIDGRLGINEQFF. The variable domain in full, with the rest retrieved from reference TRBV19 and TRBJ2-1, is DGGITQSPKYLFRKEGQNVTLSCEQNLNHDAMYWYRQDPGQGLRLIYYSQIVNDFQKGDIAEGYSVSREKKESFPLTVTSAQKNPTAFYLCASSIDGRLGINEQFFGPGTRLTVL.

This clone was detected many times. The identical CDR3 is also encoded by other nucleotide sequences in the sample. V gene TRBV18 combines with J gene TRBJ2-7; TRBD1 aligns across 7 bases. The germline CDR1 and CDR2 sequences are KGHSH and LQKENI. This CDR3 comprises 15 residues. Losses at the gene ends were 3 bases for V and 0 bases for J; bases not matched to a gene: 5. The CDR3 DNA follows: TGTGCCAGCTCACCGGGGGCAGGGGGCTCCTACGAGCAGTACTTC. Its translation is CASSPGAGGSYEQYF.

The chain combines TRBV10-3 with TRBJ2-7; 7 bases map to TRBD2. This CDR3 region has 17 residues. The V gene end was trimmed by 4 bases and the J gene end by 0 bases; junction bases not matched to a gene: 12. Germline V gene data show CDR1 as ENHRY and CDR2 as SYGVKD. The CDR3 is CAISVGSGGGISYEQYF. DNA for the CDR3: TGTGCCATCAGTGTAGGGAGTGGCGGGGGAATCTCCTACGAGCAGTACTTC.

This clone was seen a handful of times. The chain couples TRBV21-1 to TRBJ2-7; no check of the table's D call, TRBD2, against the DNA was made. TRBV21-1 is a documented pseudogene. The CDR3 is made up of 15 amino acids. CDR3 coding DNA: TGTGCCAGCAGCAAAGTTACTACCCCAAGGAACGAGCAGTACTTC. Translation: CASSKVTTPRNEQYF.

The chain is built from TRBV10-3 and TRBJ2-3; 16 bases are a match to TRBD2. The CDR3 is 17 residues long. The V gene's germline CDR1 is ENHRY and CDR2 SYGVKD. The junction had 3 bases not matched to a gene; V was cut back by 6 bases and J by 0 bases. DNA of the CDR3: TGTGCCATCAGCCCGGGACTAGCGGGAGGGAGCACAGATACGCAGTATTTT. It yields the protein CAISPGLAGGSTDTQYF.

The rearrangement links TRBV2 to TRBJ1-6; D remains unclear. Looked up from germline, CDR1 is SNHLY and CDR2 is FYNNEI. The CDR3 is 14 residues long. V was shortened by 7 bases and J by 7 bases, with 14 bases between the two germline ends. The CDR3, as DNA: TGTGCCAGCATTATAACATCCGGGAATTCACCCCTCCACTTT. Translation gives CASIITSGNSPLHF.

This sequence joins TRBV24-1 and TRBJ2-1; the match to TRBD1 covers 9 bases. CDR3 length equals 12 residues. Germline V lookup: CDR1 KGHDR, CDR2 SFDVKD. V lost 9 bases to trimming and J lost 9 bases; unmatched junction nucleotides: 5. The CDR3 loop is CATQVTGGEQFF. The CDR3, as DNA: TGTGCCACCCAAGTGACAGGGGGTGAGCAGTTCTTC.

This chain connects TRBV21-1 to TRBJ2-7; TRBD1, the table's D call, lacks a check against the DNA. TRBV21-1 is shown as a pseudogene. This CDR3 region has 16 residues. The CDR3 is CATLIKIETVSYEQYF. CDR3 DNA sequence: TGTGCCACCCTTATTAAGATAGAAACAGTCTCCTACGAGCAGTACTTC.

The J gene is TRBJ1-1, the V gene TRBV11-2; weak D call: TRBD1 (6 bases). Germline CDR1 reads SGHAT; CDR2 reads FQNNGV. This CDR3 has 15 amino acids. The V end lost 5 bases, the J end lost 1 base, and 14 bases lay between the germline ends. CDR3 sequence: CASSLGPRGNTEAFF. DNA of the CDR3: TGTGCCAGCAGCCTTGGCCCCAGGGGGAACACTGAAGCTTTCTTT.

The chain recombines TRBV2 with TRBJ2-1, with D possibly being TRBD2 (7 bases). This CDR3 is 14 amino acids long. From germline, CDR1 is SNHLY and CDR2 FYNNEI. V was cut by 7 bases and J by 7 bases, with 17 bases left in between. CDR3 in DNA: TGTGCCAGCAAGAACTACCGGGGGGCGAATGAGCAGTTCTTC. Protein sequence: CASKNYRGANEQFF.

V gene TRBV9 combines with J gene TRBJ2-1; 8 bases fit TRBD2. Unmatched junction bases numbered 3, after V lost 4 bases and J lost 0 bases. In germline, CDR1 is SGDLS, CDR2 YYNGEE. The CDR3 has 15 amino acids. CDR3 residues: CASSLGGGSYNEQFF. In nucleotides, the CDR3 is TGTGCCAGCAGCCTCGGGGGGGGCTCCTACAATGAGCAGTTCTTC.

At least ten counts were recorded for this clone. The chain combines TRBV6-4 with TRBJ2-2; TRBD1 matches at 7 bases. V lost 4 bases to trimming and J lost 3 bases; unmatched junction nucleotides: 2. From germline, CDR1 is MRHNA and CDR2 SNTAGT. This CDR3 is 14 amino acids long. The CDR3 sequence is CASSGTGDTGELFF. The CDR3 DNA is TGTGCCAGCAGTGGAACAGGGGACACCGGGGAGCTGTTTTTT.

About this clone itself: Germline is not matched at one junction end, which may reflect a read error. The chain couples TRBV7-7 to TRBJ2-5; D is possibly TRBD1 (6 bases). CDR1 is SSHAT, CDR2 FNYEAQ, per germline (reference sequence). The CDR3 runs to 15 residues. As DNA, the CDR3 is TGTGCTAGCAGCACGGGACACTCGTACCAAGAGACCCAGTACTTC. It encodes CASSTGHSYQETQYF.

The chain has TRBV15 and TRBJ2-5, with D possibly TRBD1 on 6 matching bases. The germline CDR1 and CDR2 sequences are LNHNV and YYDKDF (reference sequence). The V gene lost 3 bases and the J gene lost 0 bases, with 11 bases spanning the gap. The CDR3 sequence is 15 residues long. The CDR3 loop reads CATSRGRQDQETQYF. CDR3 nucleotides: TGTGCCACCAGCAGGGGCCGACAGGACCAAGAGACCCAGTACTTC.

CDR3 residues: CASRPAGGDYEQYF. The CDR3 bases are TGTGCCAGTAGGCCAGCGGGAGGCGACTACGAGCAGTACTTC. The chain combines TRBV19 with TRBJ2-7, with 9 bases identical to TRBD2. Germline trimming cut 6 bases from V and 3 bases from J; bases unmatched to any gene: 6. Germline CDR1 reads LNHDA; CDR2 reads SQIVND (reference sequence). The CDR3 runs to 14 residues.

V is TRBV28 and J is TRBJ2-7; D gene unclear. Germline V gene sequence: CDR1 MDHEN, CDR2 SYDVKM. Between the trimmed V and J ends, which lost 7 bases and 3 bases, there was a span of 19 bases. This CDR3 has 15 amino acids. The CDR3 protein is CASTTPGNSLYEQYF. CDR3 DNA: TGTGCCAGCACCACACCAGGTAACAGCCTCTACGAGCAGTACTTC.

The rearrangement links TRBV10-2 to TRBJ1-6; no reliable D call. The V gene lost 6 bases and the J gene lost 0 bases, with 18 bases spanning the gap. The CDR3 runs to 18 residues. Germline CDR1 WSHSY, CDR2 SAAADI. The CDR3 DNA sequence: TGCGCCAGCAGCGACCCGGGGTCCTCGAGCTCCTATAATTCACCCCTCCACTTT. Translated, it gives CASSDPGSSSSYNSPLHF.

The rearrangement uses TRBV24-1 and TRBJ2-7; a possible D gene is TRBD2 (7 bases). Germline V gene data show CDR1 as KGHDR and CDR2 as SFDVKD. The CDR3 loop spans 12 amino acids. Trimming cost V 7 bases and J 6 bases, with 12 bases left between them. CDR3 residues: CATSDGGREQYF. The CDR3 nucleotides read TGTGCCACCAGCGACGGGGGGCGCGAGCAGTACTTC.